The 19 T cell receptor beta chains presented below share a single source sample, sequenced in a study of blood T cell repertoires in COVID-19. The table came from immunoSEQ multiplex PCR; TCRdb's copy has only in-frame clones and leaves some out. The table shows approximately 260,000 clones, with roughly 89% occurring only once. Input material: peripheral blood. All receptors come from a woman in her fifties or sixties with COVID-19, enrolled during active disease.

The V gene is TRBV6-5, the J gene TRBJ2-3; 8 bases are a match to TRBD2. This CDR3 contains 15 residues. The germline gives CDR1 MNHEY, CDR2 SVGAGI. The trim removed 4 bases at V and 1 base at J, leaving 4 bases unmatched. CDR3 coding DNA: TGTGCCAGCAGTTTTAGCGGGGATGGCACAGATACGCAGTATTTT. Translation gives CASSFSGDGTDTQYF.

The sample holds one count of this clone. CDR3 nucleotides: TGTGCCATCAGACAGGGAGGGCCTCGGGGCTATGGCTACACCTTC. Protein: CAIRQGGPRGYGYTF. V and J are TRBV10-3 and TRBJ1-2; maybe TRBD1 (6 bases). V lost 6 bases and J 4 bases, leaving 18 bases between the germline ends. Looked up from germline, CDR1 is ENHRY and CDR2 is SYGVKD. The CDR3 runs 15 residues.

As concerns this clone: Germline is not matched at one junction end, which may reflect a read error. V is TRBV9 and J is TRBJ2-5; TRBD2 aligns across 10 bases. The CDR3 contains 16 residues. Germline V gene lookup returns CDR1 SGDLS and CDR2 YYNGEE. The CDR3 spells CASSVVSSGGRGGINF. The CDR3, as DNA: TGTGCCAGCAGCGTAGTCTCTAGCGGGGGCCGGGGCGGCATAAACTTC.

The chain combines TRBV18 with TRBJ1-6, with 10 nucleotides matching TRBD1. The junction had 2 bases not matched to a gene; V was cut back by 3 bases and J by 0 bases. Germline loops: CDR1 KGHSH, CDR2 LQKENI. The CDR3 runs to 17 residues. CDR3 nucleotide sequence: TGTGCCAGCTCACCTCGGACAGGGGGCTCCTATAATTCACCCCTCCACTTT. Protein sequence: CASSPRTGGSYNSPLHF.

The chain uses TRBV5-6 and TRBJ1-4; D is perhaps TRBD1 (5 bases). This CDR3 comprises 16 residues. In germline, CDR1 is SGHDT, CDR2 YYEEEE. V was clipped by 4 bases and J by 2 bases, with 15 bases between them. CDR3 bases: TGTGCCAGCAGCCAAATGTCACAGGTGACTAATGAAAAACTGTTTTTT. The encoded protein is CASSQMSQVTNEKLFF.

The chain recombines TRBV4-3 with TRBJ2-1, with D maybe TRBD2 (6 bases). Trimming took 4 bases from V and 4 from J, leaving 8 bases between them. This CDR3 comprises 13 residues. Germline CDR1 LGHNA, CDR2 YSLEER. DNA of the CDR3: TGCGCCAGCAGCCGGGAGGTATACAATGAGCAGTTCTTC. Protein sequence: CASSREVYNEQFF.

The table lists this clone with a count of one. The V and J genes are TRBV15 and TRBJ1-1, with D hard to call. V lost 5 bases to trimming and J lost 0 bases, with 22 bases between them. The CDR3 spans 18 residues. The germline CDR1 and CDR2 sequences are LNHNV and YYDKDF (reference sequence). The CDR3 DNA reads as TGTGCCACCAGCGCCCAAATATACCTTGCCTCTATGAACACTGAAGCTTTCTTT. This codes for CATSAQIYLASMNTEAFF.

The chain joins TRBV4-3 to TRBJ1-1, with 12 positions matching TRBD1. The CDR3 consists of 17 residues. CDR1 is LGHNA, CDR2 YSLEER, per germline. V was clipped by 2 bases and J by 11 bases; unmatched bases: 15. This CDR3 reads CASSQNLGQGAEGGAFF. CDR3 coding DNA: TGCGCCAGCAGCCAAAATTTGGGACAGGGGGCGGAGGGTGGGGCTTTCTTT.

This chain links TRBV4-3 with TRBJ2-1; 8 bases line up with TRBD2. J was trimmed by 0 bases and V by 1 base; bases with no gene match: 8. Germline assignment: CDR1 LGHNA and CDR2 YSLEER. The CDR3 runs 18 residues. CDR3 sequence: CASSQVGSGVLSYNEQFF. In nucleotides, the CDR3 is TGCGCCAGCAGCCAAGTTGGTAGCGGGGTCCTCTCCTACAATGAGCAGTTCTTC.

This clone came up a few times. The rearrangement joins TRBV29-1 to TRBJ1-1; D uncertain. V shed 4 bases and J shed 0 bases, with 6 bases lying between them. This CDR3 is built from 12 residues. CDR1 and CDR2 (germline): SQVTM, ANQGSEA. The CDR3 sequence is CSVGQVNTEAFF. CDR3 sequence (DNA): TGCAGCGTTGGGCAGGTGAACACTGAAGCTTTCTTT.

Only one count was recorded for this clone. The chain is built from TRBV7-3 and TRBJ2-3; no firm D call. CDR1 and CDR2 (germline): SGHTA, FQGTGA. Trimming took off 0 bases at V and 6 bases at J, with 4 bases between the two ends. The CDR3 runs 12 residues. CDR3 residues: CASSLTYDTQYF. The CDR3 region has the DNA TGTGCCAGCAGCTTAACGTATGATACGCAGTATTTT.

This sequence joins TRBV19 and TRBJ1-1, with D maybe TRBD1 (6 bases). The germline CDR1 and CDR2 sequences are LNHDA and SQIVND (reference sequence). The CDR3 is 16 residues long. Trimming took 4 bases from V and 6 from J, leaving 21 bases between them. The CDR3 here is CASSKAPGRGEAEAFF. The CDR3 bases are TGTGCCAGTAGTAAAGCTCCGGGCAGGGGTGAGGCTGAAGCTTTCTTT.

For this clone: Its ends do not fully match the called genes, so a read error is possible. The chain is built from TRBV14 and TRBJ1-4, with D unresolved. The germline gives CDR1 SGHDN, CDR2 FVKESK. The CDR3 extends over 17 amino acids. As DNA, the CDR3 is TGTGCCAGCAGCCAAGGTCGAACTTCGAGGACTACTGAAAAACTGTTTTTT. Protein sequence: CASSQGRTSRTTEKLFF.

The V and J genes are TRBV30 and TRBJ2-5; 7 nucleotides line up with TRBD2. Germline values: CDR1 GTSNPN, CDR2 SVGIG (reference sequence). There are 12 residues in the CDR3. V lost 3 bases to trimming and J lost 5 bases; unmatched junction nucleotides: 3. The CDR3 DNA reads TGTGCCTGGAGGAGCGGGGCGGAGACCCAGTACTTC. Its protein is CAWRSGAETQYF. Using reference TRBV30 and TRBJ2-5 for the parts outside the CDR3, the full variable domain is SQTIHQWPATLVQPVGSPLSLECTVEGTSNPNLYWYRQAAGRGLQLLFYSVGIGQISSEVPQNLSASRPQDRQFILSSKKLLLSDSGFYLCAWRSGAETQYFGPGTRLLVL.

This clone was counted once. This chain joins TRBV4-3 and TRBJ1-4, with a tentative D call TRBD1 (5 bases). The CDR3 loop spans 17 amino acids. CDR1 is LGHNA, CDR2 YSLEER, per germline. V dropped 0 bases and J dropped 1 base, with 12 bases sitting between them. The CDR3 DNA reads TGCGCCAGCAGCCAAGACTTGGGGCGGGGAACTAATGAAAAACTGTTTTTT. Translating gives CASSQDLGRGTNEKLFF.

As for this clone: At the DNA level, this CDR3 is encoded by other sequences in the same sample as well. The CDR3 nucleotides read TGCGCCAGCAGCTGGACAGGGGGCGGTGGGGCCAACGTCCTGACTTTC. Translating it yields CASSWTGGGGANVLTF. This chain connects TRBV5-1 to TRBJ2-6; 11 bases line up with TRBD1. The junction had 2 bases not matched to a gene; V was cut back by 3 bases and J by 3 bases. The CDR3 totals 16 residues. Germline V lookup: CDR1 SGHRS, CDR2 YFSETQ.

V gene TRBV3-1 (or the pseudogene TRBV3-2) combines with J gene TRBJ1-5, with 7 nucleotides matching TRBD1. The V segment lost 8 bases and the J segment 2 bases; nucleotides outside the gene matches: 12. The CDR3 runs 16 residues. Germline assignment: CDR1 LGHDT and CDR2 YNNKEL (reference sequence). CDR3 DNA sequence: TGTGCCAGCTCAACCTCCGGGACAGACGGCAATCAGCCCCAGCATTTT. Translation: CASSTSGTDGNQPQHF.

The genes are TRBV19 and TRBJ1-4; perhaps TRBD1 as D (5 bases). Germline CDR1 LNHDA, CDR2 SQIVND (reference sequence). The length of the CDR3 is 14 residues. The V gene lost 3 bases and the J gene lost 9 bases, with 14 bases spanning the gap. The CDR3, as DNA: TGTGCCAGTAGTATCACAGGAGTTTATAAAAAACTGTTTTTT. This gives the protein CASSITGVYKKLFF.

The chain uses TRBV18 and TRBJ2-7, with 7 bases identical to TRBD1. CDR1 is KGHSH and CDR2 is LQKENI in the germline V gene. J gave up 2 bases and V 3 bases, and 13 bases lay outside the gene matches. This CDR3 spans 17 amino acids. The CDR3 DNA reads TGTGCCAGCTCACCGACGAAGGGGGCAACCGGGACCTACGAGCAGTACTTC. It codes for CASSPTKGATGTYEQYF.